This T cell receptor (beta chain) was obtained from a study of STAT5B mutations in CD4+ large granular lymphocyte leukemia. The wider study: Among healthy donors, a particular HLA allele went with more CDR3 'QG' motifs.

CDR3 length equals 13 residues. Germline CDR1 SGHTA, CDR2 FQGTGA. The V and J ends lost 4 bases and 6 bases respectively, with 12 bases between them. Repertoires were generated with immunoSEQ multiplex PCR, while TCRdb's copy carries only in-frame clones and drops some. The sample carries about 30,000 clones, around 71% recorded once. Sequenced input: CD4+ T cells from blood buffy coats. The chain has TRBV7-3 and TRBJ1-1; D ambiguous. This clonotype was obtained from a human donor in good health. CDR3 bases: TGTGCCAGCAGCTCCCTGCCCGGCGCTGAAGCTTTCTTT. Protein product: CASSSLPGAEAFF.